This TCR beta chain originates from a study of cytomegalovirus exposure and HLA in healthy donors. Overall study: An earlier analysis found some 120 million unique TCR beta sequences from 200 million or so T cells.

Study-wide results and limits: A later analysis linked some 17,000 TCR beta sequences to HLA alleles at 0.05 false discovery rate.

Both 60 Vbeta primers and 13 Jbeta primers went into the PCR. Measured with immunoSEQ multiplex PCR; TCRdb has only the in-frame clones, and not every one. Of 95,000 to 110,000 clones in the sample, approximately 79% were seen once. Germline values: CDR1 LNHNV, CDR2 YYDKDF (reference sequence). V shed 11 bases and J shed 6 bases, with 16 bases lying between them. CDR3 length equals 13 residues. On this clone itself: Its cognate antigen is unknown.

Sequencing used PBMCs. This receptor was identified in a man aged 55 to 70 in good health and CMV-seropositive. The V and J genes are TRBV15 and TRBJ2-2, with D perhaps TRBD1 (5 bases). The DNA for the CDR3 is TGTGCCGTCCGGACATCCCTGGCCGGGGAGCTGTTTTTT. Encoded protein: CAVRTSLAGELFF.